What follows is one T cell receptor beta chain and its context. Primers for the PCR totalled 60 Vbeta and 13 Jbeta. The repertoire was sequenced with immunoSEQ multiplex PCR; TCRdb's copy has only in-frame clones and lacks some. Of around 99,000 clones listed, 63% are singletons. CDR3 size: 15 residues. Germline values: CDR1 SGHNT, CDR2 YYREEE (reference sequence). The J segment lost 5 bases and the V segment lost 1 base, leaving 4 bases of the junction unmatched. The sample is drawn from a study of cytomegalovirus exposure and HLA in healthy donors. Sequences were obtained from PBMCs. The chain is built from TRBV5-4 and TRBJ2-5, with 11 bases identical to TRBD2. The clonotype comes from a woman aged 30 to 39 in good health and CMV-seronegative. The CDR3 DNA reads TGTGCCAGCAGCTTGTCTGCTAGCGGGGGGGAGACCCAGTACTTC. This codes for CASSLSASGGETQYF.